The next 17 T cell receptor beta chains were all read from a single sample in a study of cytomegalovirus exposure and HLA in healthy donors. The PCR had 60 Vbeta and 13 Jbeta primers. Method: immunoSEQ multiplex PCR; TCRdb's copy keeps in-frame clones and lacks some. The sample has fewer than 200,000 clones; around three quarters are singletons. The sequenced sample was PBMCs. These receptors originate from a man aged 35 to 55 in good health and CMV-seronegative.

The CDR3 DNA is TGTGCCAGCAGCGTAGGAGTGACAGGGTACAATGAGCAGTTCTTC. It encodes CASSVGVTGYNEQFF. This sequence joins TRBV9 and TRBJ2-1; 7 bases match TRBD1. Germline values: CDR1 SGDLS, CDR2 YYNGEE. The ends lost 0 bases at V and 4 bases at J; junction bases unmatched: 4. The length of the CDR3 is 15 residues. Using reference TRBV9 and TRBJ2-1 for the parts outside the CDR3, the full variable domain is DSGVTQTPKHLITATGQRVTLRCSPRSGDLSVYWYQQSLDQGLQFLIQYYNGEERAKGNILERFSAQQFPDLHSELNLSSLELGDSALYFCASSVGVTGYNEQFFGPGTRLTVL.

The chain is built from TRBV29-1 and TRBJ1-5; no clear D gene. V lost 4 bases and J 9 bases, leaving 13 bases between the germline ends. CDR1 and CDR2 (germline): SQVTM, ANQGSEA. The length of the CDR3 is 12 residues. The CDR3 DNA sequence: TGCAGCGTTGGAGACGGCGGCGGGCCCCAGCATTTT. Encoded protein: CSVGDGGGPQHF.

The rearrangement joins TRBV6-6 to TRBJ1-5, with a tentative D call TRBD1 (5 bases). With 6 bases removed from V and 3 bases from J, the gap between germline ends came to 12 bases. This CDR3 region has 14 residues. The germline CDR1 and CDR2 sequences are MNHNY and SVGAGI (reference sequence). The CDR3 nucleotides are TGTGCCAGCAGCCGTCGACAGTACAATCAGCCCCAGCATTTT. It translates to CASSRRQYNQPQHF.

Points on this clone: Relative to the germline gene, one junction end is altered; a read error may explain this. The chain recombines TRBV7-9 with TRBJ2-1; D is perhaps TRBD1 (6 bases). Germline V lookup: CDR1 SEHNR, CDR2 FQNEAQ (reference sequence). The CDR3 runs to 12 residues. The CDR3 bases are TGTTCCAGCGAGGGGGAGTACAATGAGCAGTTCTTC. Residues: CSSEGEYNEQFF.

J is TRBJ1-1 and V is TRBV10-3; TRBD1 is a possible D gene (5 bases). This CDR3 contains 14 residues. The germline CDR1 and CDR2 sequences are ENHRY and SYGVKD. V was trimmed by 2 bases and J by 0 bases, leaving 7 bases between them. CDR3 bases: TGTGCCATCAGTGAGCGGACAATGAACACTGAAGCTTTCTTT. Residues: CAISERTMNTEAFF.

This chain joins TRBV5-1 and TRBJ2-7; 7 bases fit TRBD1. After removal of 4 bases from V and 3 bases from J, the junction contained 7 bases not matched to a gene. Germline V gives CDR1 SGHRS, CDR2 YFSETQ. The CDR3 runs to 14 residues. CDR3 nucleotides: TGCGCCAGCAGCCCCTCGGACAGGCTCTACGAGCAGTACTTC. The encoded protein is CASSPSDRLYEQYF.

The chain links TRBV6-5 to TRBJ1-5; the match to TRBD1 covers 10 bases. V trimming: 5 bases; J trimming: 7 bases; junction bases outside the gene matches: 5. Germline CDR1 reads MNHEY; CDR2 reads SVGAGI. The CDR3 runs 14 residues. The CDR3 nucleotides read TGTGCCAGCAGTATGGGACAGGGGAACCAGCCCCAGCATTTT. As protein: CASSMGQGNQPQHF.

The V gene is TRBV7-6, the J gene TRBJ2-5, with D possibly TRBD1 on 5 matching bases. Germline CDR1 reads SGHVS; CDR2 reads FNYEAQ. CDR3 length: 14 amino acids. Trimming cost V 5 bases and J 3 bases, with 13 bases left between them. The CDR3: CASSTDSLKETQYF. Here the CDR3 DNA reads TGTGCCAGCAGCACCGACAGCCTAAAAGAGACCCAGTACTTC.

The chain carries TRBV27 and TRBJ2-7; the D is unclear. The CDR3 extends over 12 amino acids. V was clipped by 3 bases and J by 6 bases, with 9 bases between them. Germline CDR1 and CDR2: MNHEY and SMNVEV (reference sequence). CDR3 in DNA: TGTGCCAGCAGTTTCGGAACGGGCGAGCAGTACTTC. Translating it yields CASSFGTGEQYF.

The chain links TRBV2 to TRBJ1-5, with D uncertain. CDR3 length: 13 amino acids. Germline V CDR1 and CDR2: SNHLY, FYNNEI. Trimming removed 8 bases at V and 7 bases at J, with 15 bases between. The CDR3 spells CASGWGGEQPQHF. For the CDR3, the DNA is TGTGCCAGCGGCTGGGGAGGTGAGCAGCCCCAGCATTTT.

This clone was detected only a few times. This chain joins TRBV10-1 and TRBJ2-1, with 8 bases fitting TRBD1. This CDR3 comprises 14 residues. V lost 5 bases and J lost 6; bases outside the gene matches: 6. The V gene's germline CDR1 is WNHNN and CDR2 SYGVQD (reference sequence). CDR3 residues: CASSSGQAINEQFF. CDR3 sequence (DNA): TGCGCCAGCAGTTCGGGACAGGCGATCAATGAGCAGTTCTTC.

This chain uses TRBV5-1 with TRBJ2-5; D call uncertain. The CDR3 spans 12 residues. Germline V lookup: CDR1 SGHRS, CDR2 YFSETQ. The V gene lost 4 bases and the J gene lost 2 bases, with 6 bases spanning the gap. CDR3 in DNA: TGCGCCAGCAGCCCTACTCAAGAGACCCAGTACTTC. Protein: CASSPTQETQYF.

The chain combines TRBV6-5 with TRBJ2-3; D is ambiguous. Germline CDR1 is MNHEY and CDR2 is SVGAGI. The V and J ends lost 8 bases and 1 base respectively, with 10 bases between them. The CDR3 covers 13 residues. The CDR3 spells CASRPRGTDTQYF. The DNA for the CDR3 is TGTGCCAGCCGCCCGAGAGGCACAGATACGCAGTATTTT.

The chain carries TRBV7-9 and TRBJ2-5; 9 bases fit TRBD1. V was pared by 0 bases and J by 5 bases, with 10 bases of the junction left unmatched. This CDR3 spans 17 amino acids. The germline V gene has CDR1 SEHNR and CDR2 FQNEAQ (reference sequence). CDR3 nucleotides: TGTGCCAGCAGCTTAGCTACCGGGACAGGGTTAGGGGAGACCCAGTACTTC. This codes for CASSLATGTGLGETQYF.

This clone turned up a few times. This chain joins TRBV19 and TRBJ2-3, with TRBD1 identical over 9 bases. CDR1 and CDR2 from the germline V gene are LNHDA and SQIVND (reference sequence). CDR3 length: 15 residues. Germline trimming cut 5 bases from V and 3 bases from J; bases unmatched to any gene: 6. The CDR3 nucleotides are TGTGCCAGTAGTCAGACAGGGGGTTTTACAGATACGCAGTATTTT. This translates into CASSQTGGFTDTQYF.

Note on this clone: This is likely a read error, given that the CDR3 carries no conserved phenylalanine or tryptophan at its end. The chain has TRBV27 and TRBJ2-7, with 15 nucleotides matching TRBD2. Germline V CDR1 and CDR2: MNHEY, SMNVEV (reference sequence). The CDR3 contains 20 residues. V lost 3 bases, J lost 0 bases, and 12 bases stayed unmatched. The CDR3: CASSFLPGLAGGRVSYEQYL. The DNA for the CDR3 is TGTGCCAGCAGTTTCTTACCGGGACTAGCGGGAGGAAGGGTCTCCTACGAGCAGTACCTC.

In its sample, this clone was seen once. This chain joins TRBV5-1 and TRBJ1-2, with D unresolved. V lost 2 bases and J 4 bases, leaving 15 bases between the germline ends. The germline gives CDR1 SGHRS, CDR2 YFSETQ. The CDR3 has 15 amino acids. CDR3 DNA sequence: TGCGCCAGCAGCTTAAACGAGCGAAACCCCTATGGCTACACCTTC. Encoded protein: CASSLNERNPYGYTF.